The 6 T cell receptor beta chains presented below share a single source sample, sequenced in a study of CD8 T cells in Susac syndrome. The authors reverse transcribed 0.5 to 1 ug RNA with random hexamers. TCRdb processed the immunoSEQ multiplex PCR reads anew with MiXCR; each CDR3 protein has one entry. The sample shows around 230,000 distinct CDR3 sequences, 95% of them seen only once. Sequenced input: CD4+ T cells from PBMCs. These receptors all come from a human donor with multiple sclerosis.

This chain links TRBV6-5 with TRBJ1-1; D not certain. Trimming took 6 bases from V and 0 from J, leaving 14 bases between them. The CDR3 contains 15 residues. Germline V gene sequence: CDR1 MNHEY, CDR2 SVGAGI. DNA for the CDR3: TGTGCCAGCAGGTCACGCAGCGGATTGAACACTGAAGCTTTCTTT. Residues: CASRSRSGLNTEAFF.

The chain couples TRBV28 to TRBJ1-1, with no clear D. CDR1 and CDR2 (germline): MDHEN, SYDVKM. The CDR3 loop spans 14 amino acids. Trimming took 7 bases from V and 3 from J, leaving 15 bases between them. The CDR3 loop is CASKKREVYTEAFF. The CDR3 region has the DNA TGTGCCAGCAAAAAACGGGAGGTATACACTGAAGCTTTCTTT.

The genes are TRBV21-1 and TRBJ2-7; the table assigns TRBD1, which was not confirmed against the DNA. TRBV21-1 is given as a pseudogene. This CDR3 contains 20 residues. The CDR3 sequence is CASSKALYGTPRRPLYEQYF. For the CDR3, the DNA is TGTGCCAGCAGCAAAGCGCTTTACGGGACTCCCCGGCGCCCACTCTACGAGCAGTACTTC.

This clonotype was counted once. This chain links TRBV29-1 with TRBJ2-2; 14 bases agree with TRBD2. Germline V gene data show CDR1 as SQVTM and CDR2 as ANQGSEA. The V gene end was trimmed by 7 bases and the J gene end by 7 bases; junction bases not matched to a gene: 8. There are 15 residues in the CDR3. The CDR3 is CSGGLAGVSGGELFF. CDR3 nucleotide sequence: TGCAGCGGGGGACTAGCGGGAGTCAGTGGCGGGGAGCTGTTTTTT.

The chain combines TRBV5-6 with TRBJ2-3; D ambiguous. Trimming shortened V by 0 bases and J by 3 bases, and 14 bases separated the two germline ends. The germline V gene has CDR1 SGHDT and CDR2 YYEEEE. The length of the CDR3 is 16 residues. This CDR3 reads CASSLAVVLKTDTQYF. The CDR3 DNA is TGTGCCAGCAGCTTGGCCGTTGTACTCAAGACAGATACGCAGTATTTT.

This clonotype was observed once. The chain links TRBV18 to TRBJ2-7; TRBD2 might be the D (5 bases). The CDR3 runs to 14 residues. The ends were cut back, 1 base at V and 3 bases at J, with 10 bases in the middle. Per the germline V gene, CDR1 is KGHSH and CDR2 is LQKENI. CDR3 protein: CASSPQRTYYEQYF. CDR3 sequence (DNA): TGTGCCAGCTCACCACAGCGGACCTACTACGAGCAGTACTTC.